This entry lists 13 T cell receptor beta chains sequenced from one sample in a study of CD8 T cells in Susac syndrome. Reverse transcription of about 0.45 to 1 ug RNA was carried out with random hexamers. TCRdb processed the immunoSEQ multiplex PCR reads anew with MiXCR; each CDR3 protein has one entry. The data hold some 130,000 distinct CDR3 sequences, with approximately 95% observed a single time. Input material: CD8+ T cells from PBMCs. The source is a human donor with Susac syndrome.

The rearrangement links TRBV5-6 to TRBJ1-2; D gene uncertain. The CDR3 has 14 residues. Deletions cut 0 bases from V and 9 bases from J, with 15 bases between. Germline V CDR1 and CDR2: SGHDT, YYEEEE. DNA for the CDR3: TGTGCCAGCAGCTTGGGGTCGACCTTTATGAGCTACACCTTC. This translates into CASSLGSTFMSYTF.

The rearrangement joins TRBV11-1 to TRBJ2-1; D gene uncertain. Germline V CDR1 and CDR2: SGHAT, FQDESV (reference sequence). The CDR3 is made up of 14 amino acids. Deletions cut 6 bases from V and 6 bases from J, with 15 bases between. The CDR3 DNA is TGTGCCAGCAGTGGACGCTTAGCCGGCAATGAGCAGTTCTTC. Translated: CASSGRLAGNEQFF.

The rearrangement links TRBV12-3 or TRBV12-4 to TRBJ1-2; D might be TRBD1 (5 bases). This CDR3 spans 12 amino acids. V was trimmed by 7 bases and J by 8 bases, leaving 14 bases between them. CDR3: CASTEDSQGYTF. CDR3 in DNA: TGTGCCAGCACCGAAGACAGCCAAGGCTACACCTTC.

This clonotype was observed once. The V call is TRBV27, the J call TRBJ2-1; 8 nucleotides line up with TRBD1. V dropped 5 bases and J dropped 4; count of bases not matched to a gene: 19. This CDR3 has 19 residues. Germline assignment: CDR1 MNHEY and CDR2 SMNVEV (reference sequence). The CDR3 loop is CASSTRTGTHPKAYNEQFF. The CDR3 coding sequence is TGTGCCAGCAGTACGCGGACAGGGACCCATCCCAAGGCTTACAATGAGCAGTTCTTC.

This chain joins TRBV24-1 and TRBJ1-5; TRBD1 agrees at 7 bases. This CDR3 has 13 residues. The J segment lost 6 bases and the V segment lost 7 bases, leaving 5 bases of the junction unmatched. Germline assignment: CDR1 KGHDR and CDR2 SFDVKD. The CDR3 nucleotides are TGTGCCACCAGCAGGGGGACGGGTCAGCCCCAGCATTTT. Amino acid sequence: CATSRGTGQPQHF.

The rearrangement links TRBV12-3 or TRBV12-4 to TRBJ2-1, with TRBD1 matching 7 bases. The CDR3 totals 12 residues. The J segment lost 10 bases and the V segment lost 5 bases, leaving 5 bases of the junction unmatched. The DNA for the CDR3 is TGTGCCAGCAGTCCCCCGACAGGGGAGCAGTTCTTC. It encodes CASSPPTGEQFF.

J is TRBJ2-5 and V is TRBV28, with D tentatively TRBD2 (6 bases). The CDR3 totals 16 residues. CDR1 is MDHEN and CDR2 is SYDVKM in the germline V gene. V was clipped by 6 bases and J by 1 base, with 18 bases between them. CDR3 bases: TGTGCCAGCAGGAAGAACGGGACTCCGGCCCAAGAGACCCAGTACTTC. Amino acid sequence: CASRKNGTPAQETQYF. Based on the CDR3 plus reference TRBV28 and TRBJ2-5, the full variable domain is DVKVTQSSRYLVKRTGEKVFLECVQDMDHENMFWYRQDPGLGLRLIYFSYDVKMKEKGDIPEGYSVSREKKERFSLILESASTNQTSMYLCASRKNGTPAQETQYFGPGTRLLVL.

V usage is TRBV7-9 and J usage is TRBJ2-1; TRBD1 matches at 10 bases. Germline CDR1 SEHNR, CDR2 FQNEAQ (reference sequence). The CDR3 loop spans 15 amino acids. After removal of 5 bases from V and 5 bases from J, the junction contained 6 bases not matched to a gene. CDR3 loop: CASSDRQGAHNEQFF. The CDR3 DNA reads as TGTGCCAGCAGCGACAGACAGGGGGCCCACAATGAGCAGTTCTTC.

The sample holds a few counts of this clonotype. V usage is TRBV27 and J usage is TRBJ2-5; D remains unclear. Germline values: CDR1 MNHEY, CDR2 SMNVEV (reference sequence). The V end lost 3 bases, the J end lost 5 bases, and 4 bases lay between the germline ends. The CDR3 totals 11 residues. The CDR3 protein is CASSFRETQYF. In DNA form, the CDR3 reads TGTGCCAGCAGTTTCCGGGAGACCCAGTACTTC.

The rearrangement uses TRBV20-1 and TRBJ2-7, with 10 bases matching TRBD2. The CDR3 length is 15 residues. Germline V gene lookup returns CDR1 DFQATT and CDR2 SNEGSKA (reference sequence). V trimming: 2 bases; J trimming: 2 bases; junction bases outside the gene matches: 6. CDR3 region: CSARSGLAPTYEQYF. The DNA of the CDR3 is TGCAGTGCTAGATCGGGACTAGCGCCAACCTACGAGCAGTACTTC.

The count of this clonotype is one. The chain employs TRBV7-8 and TRBJ1-2; 8 bases line up with TRBD1. Germline CDR1 reads SGHVS; CDR2 reads FQNEAQ. There are 10 residues in the CDR3. The CDR3 is CAAGGTGYTF. As DNA, the CDR3 is TGTGCGGCAGGGGGCACTGGCTACACCTTC.

The chain links TRBV30 to TRBJ1-4, with a possible D match to TRBD1 (6 bases). V lost 1 base, J lost 8 bases, and 11 bases lay in between. The CDR3 runs to 13 residues. CDR1 is GTSNPN, CDR2 SVGIG, per germline (reference sequence). CDR3 protein: CAWSGDKVEKLFF. In nucleotides, the CDR3 is TGTGCCTGGAGTGGGGACAAGGTCGAAAAACTGTTTTTT.

The rearrangement joins TRBV29-1 to TRBJ1-5; perhaps TRBD1 as D (6 bases). In germline, CDR1 is SQVTM, CDR2 ANQGSEA. The length of the CDR3 is 17 residues. Trimming stripped 0 bases from V and 1 base from J, with 16 bases between. CDR3 region: CSVEDHRGGGSNQPQHF. CDR3 DNA: TGCAGCGTTGAAGATCACCGAGGGGGGGGAAGCAATCAGCCCCAGCATTTT. Variable domain in full (rest from reference TRBV29-1 and TRBJ1-5): SAVISQKPSRDICQRGTSLTIQCQVDSQVTMMFWYRQQPGQSLTLIATANQGSEATYESGFVIDKFPISRPNLTFSTLTVSNMSPEDSSIYLCSVEDHRGGGSNQPQHFGDGTRLSIL.